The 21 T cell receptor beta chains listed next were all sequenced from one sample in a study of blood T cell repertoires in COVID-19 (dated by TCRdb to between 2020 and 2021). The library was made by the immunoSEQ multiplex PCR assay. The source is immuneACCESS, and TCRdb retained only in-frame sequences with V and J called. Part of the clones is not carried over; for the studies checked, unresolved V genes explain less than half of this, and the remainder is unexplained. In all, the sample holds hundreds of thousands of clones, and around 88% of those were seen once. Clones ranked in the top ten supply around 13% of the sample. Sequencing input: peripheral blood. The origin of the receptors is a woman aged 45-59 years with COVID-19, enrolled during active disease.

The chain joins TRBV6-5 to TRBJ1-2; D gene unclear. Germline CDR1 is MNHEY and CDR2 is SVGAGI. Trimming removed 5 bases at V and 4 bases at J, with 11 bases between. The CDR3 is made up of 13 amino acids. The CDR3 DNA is TGTGCCAGCAGTCCCGGAGAGTTCTATGGCTACACCTTC. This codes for CASSPGEFYGYTF.

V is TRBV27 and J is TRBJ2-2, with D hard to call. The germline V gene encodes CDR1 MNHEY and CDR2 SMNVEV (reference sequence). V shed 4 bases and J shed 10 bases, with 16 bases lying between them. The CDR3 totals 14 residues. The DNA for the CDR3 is TGTGCCAGCAGTTCCTCGACCGCTAGAGTGGAGCTGTTTTTT. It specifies CASSSSTARVELFF.

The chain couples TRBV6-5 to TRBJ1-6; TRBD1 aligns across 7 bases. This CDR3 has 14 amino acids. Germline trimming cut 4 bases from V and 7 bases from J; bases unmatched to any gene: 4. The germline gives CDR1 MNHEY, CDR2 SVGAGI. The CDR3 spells CASSSGQINSPLHF. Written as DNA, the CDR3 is TGTGCCAGCAGTTCGGGACAGATCAATTCACCCCTCCACTTT.

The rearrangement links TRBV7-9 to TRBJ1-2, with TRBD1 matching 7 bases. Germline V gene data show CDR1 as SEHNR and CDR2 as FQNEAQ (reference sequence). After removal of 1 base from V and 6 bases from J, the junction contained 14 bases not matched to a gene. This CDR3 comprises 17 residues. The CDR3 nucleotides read TGTGCCAGCAGCTTAGATATAGATGGCGCAGGGGGAAATGGCTACACCTTC. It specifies CASSLDIDGAGGNGYTF. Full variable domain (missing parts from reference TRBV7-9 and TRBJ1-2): DTGVSQNPRHKITKRGQNVTFRCDPISEHNRLYWYRQTLGQGPEFLTYFQNEAQLEKSRLLSDRFSAERPKGSFSTLEIQRTEQGDSAMYLCASSLDIDGAGGNGYTFGSGTRLTVV.

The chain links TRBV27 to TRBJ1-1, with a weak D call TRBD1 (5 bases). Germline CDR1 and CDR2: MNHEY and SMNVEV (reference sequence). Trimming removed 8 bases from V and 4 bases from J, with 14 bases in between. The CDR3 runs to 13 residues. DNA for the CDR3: TGTGCCAGCGCCGACAGCCTAGGCACTGAAGCTTTCTTT. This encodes CASADSLGTEAFF.

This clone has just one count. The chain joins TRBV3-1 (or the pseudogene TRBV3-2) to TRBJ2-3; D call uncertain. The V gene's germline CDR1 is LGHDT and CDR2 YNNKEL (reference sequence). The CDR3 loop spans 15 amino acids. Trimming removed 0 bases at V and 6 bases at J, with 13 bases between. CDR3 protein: CASSQDGFPRDTQYF. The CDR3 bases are TGTGCCAGCAGCCAAGATGGCTTCCCGAGGGATACGCAGTATTTT.

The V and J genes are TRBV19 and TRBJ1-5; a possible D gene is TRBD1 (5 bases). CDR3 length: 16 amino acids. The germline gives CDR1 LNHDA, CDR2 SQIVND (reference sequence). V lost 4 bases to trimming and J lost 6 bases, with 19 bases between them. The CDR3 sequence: CASSTPRASMSQPQHF. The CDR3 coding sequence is TGTGCCAGTAGTACCCCCAGGGCATCGATGTCTCAGCCCCAGCATTTT.

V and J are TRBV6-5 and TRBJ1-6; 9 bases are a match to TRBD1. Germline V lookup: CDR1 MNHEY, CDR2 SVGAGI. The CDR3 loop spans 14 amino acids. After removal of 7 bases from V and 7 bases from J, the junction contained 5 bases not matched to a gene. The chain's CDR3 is CASNRDRANSPLHF. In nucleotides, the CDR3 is TGTGCCAGCAACCGGGACAGGGCGAATTCACCCCTCCACTTT.

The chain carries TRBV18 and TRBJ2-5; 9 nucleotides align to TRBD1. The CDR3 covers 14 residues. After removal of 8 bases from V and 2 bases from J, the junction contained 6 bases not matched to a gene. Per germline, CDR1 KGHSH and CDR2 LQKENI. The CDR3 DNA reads TGTGCCAGCGCCCCGGGACAGGGACAAGAGACCCAGTACTTC. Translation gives CASAPGQGQETQYF.

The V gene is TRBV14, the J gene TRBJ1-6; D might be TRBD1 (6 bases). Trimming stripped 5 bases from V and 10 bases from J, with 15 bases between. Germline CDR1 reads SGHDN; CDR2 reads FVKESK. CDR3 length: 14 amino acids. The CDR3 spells CASSFTGSGSPLHF. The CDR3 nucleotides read TGTGCCAGCAGCTTCACAGGGTCAGGATCACCCCTCCACTTT.

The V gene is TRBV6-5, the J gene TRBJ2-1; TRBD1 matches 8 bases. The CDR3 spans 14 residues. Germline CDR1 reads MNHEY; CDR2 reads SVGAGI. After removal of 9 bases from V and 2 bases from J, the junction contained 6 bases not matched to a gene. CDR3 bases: TGTGCCAGTTCGACAGGGGTAGCCTACAATGAGCAGTTCTTC. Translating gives CASSTGVAYNEQFF.

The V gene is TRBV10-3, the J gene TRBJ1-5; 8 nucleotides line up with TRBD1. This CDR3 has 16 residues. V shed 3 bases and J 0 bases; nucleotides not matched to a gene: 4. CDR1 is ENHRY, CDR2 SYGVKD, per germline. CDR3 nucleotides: TGTGCCATCAGTGAATTTGGACAGGGTAGCAATCAGCCCCAGCATTTT. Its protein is CAISEFGQGSNQPQHF.

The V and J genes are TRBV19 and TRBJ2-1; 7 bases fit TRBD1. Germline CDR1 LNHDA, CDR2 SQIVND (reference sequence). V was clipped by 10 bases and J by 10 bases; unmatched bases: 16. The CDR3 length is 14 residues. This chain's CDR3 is CATNVGTDNGEQFF. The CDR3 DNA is TGTGCCACCAATGTGGGGACAGATAATGGAGAGCAGTTCTTC.

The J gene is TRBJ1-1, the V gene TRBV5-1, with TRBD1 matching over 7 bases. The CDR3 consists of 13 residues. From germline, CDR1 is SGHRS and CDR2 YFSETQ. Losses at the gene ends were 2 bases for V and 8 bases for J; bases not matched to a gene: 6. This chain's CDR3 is CASSFTPGQEAFF. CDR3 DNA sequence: TGCGCCAGCAGCTTTACACCGGGACAGGAAGCTTTCTTT.

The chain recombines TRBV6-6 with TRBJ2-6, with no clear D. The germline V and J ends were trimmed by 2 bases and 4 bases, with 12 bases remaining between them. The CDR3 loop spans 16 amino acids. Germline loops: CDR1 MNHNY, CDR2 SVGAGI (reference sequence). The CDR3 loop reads CASSYPHQAGANVLTF. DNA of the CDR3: TGTGCCAGCAGTTACCCCCACCAGGCGGGGGCCAACGTCCTGACTTTC.

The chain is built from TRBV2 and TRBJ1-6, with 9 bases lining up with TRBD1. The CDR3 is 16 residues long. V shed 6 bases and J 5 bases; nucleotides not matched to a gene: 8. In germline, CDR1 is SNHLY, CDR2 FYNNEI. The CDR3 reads CASSLQGTGNNSPLHF. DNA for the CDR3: TGTGCCAGCAGCCTACAGGGGACAGGGAATAATTCACCCCTCCACTTT.

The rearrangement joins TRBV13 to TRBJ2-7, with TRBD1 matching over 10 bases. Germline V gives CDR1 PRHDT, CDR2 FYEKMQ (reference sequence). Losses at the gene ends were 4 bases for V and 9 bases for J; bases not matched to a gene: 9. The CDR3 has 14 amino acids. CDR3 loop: CASSYRDRGNWQYF. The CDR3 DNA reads TGTGCCAGCAGCTATCGGGACAGGGGTAACTGGCAGTACTTC.

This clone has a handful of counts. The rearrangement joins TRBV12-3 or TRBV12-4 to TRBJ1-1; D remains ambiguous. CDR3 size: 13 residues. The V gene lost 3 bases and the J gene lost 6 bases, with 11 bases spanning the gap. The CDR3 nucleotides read TGTGCCAGCAGTTTTTTCCGGTCATCTGAAGCTTTCTTT. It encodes CASSFFRSSEAFF.

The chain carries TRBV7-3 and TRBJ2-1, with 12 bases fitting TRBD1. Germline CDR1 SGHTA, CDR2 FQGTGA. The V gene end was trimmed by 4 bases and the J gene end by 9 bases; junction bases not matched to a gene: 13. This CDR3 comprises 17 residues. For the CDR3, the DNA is TGTGCCAGCAGCTCTTACCCCGGGACAGGGGGCCGGAGTGAGCAGTTCTTC. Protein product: CASSSYPGTGGRSEQFF.

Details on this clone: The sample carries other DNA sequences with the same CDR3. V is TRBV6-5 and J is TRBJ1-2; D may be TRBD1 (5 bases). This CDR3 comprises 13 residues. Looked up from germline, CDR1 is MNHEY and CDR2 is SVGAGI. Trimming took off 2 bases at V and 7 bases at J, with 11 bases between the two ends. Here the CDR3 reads CASSYGGAGGYTF. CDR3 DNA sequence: TGTGCCAGCAGTTACGGAGGGGCGGGTGGCTACACCTTC.

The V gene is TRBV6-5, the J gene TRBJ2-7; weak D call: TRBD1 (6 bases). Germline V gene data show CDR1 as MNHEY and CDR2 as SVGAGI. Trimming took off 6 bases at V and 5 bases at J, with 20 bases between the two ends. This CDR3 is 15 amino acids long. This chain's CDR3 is CASRSGVRGTDEQYF. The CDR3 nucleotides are TGTGCCAGCAGATCAGGGGTCAGGGGCACGGACGAGCAGTACTTC.